This TCR beta chain is from a study of T cell changes during pregnancy in multiple sclerosis. The V end was cut by 1 base, the J end by 1 base, with 8 bases between. Germline loops: CDR1 SGHRS, CDR2 YFSETQ. CDR3 size: 14 residues. The assay was immunoSEQ multiplex PCR, and TCRdb's table has in-frame clones only and misses some. Of roughly 60,000 clones listed, about nine tenths are singletons. The receptor was isolated from a female donor with multiple sclerosis, enrolled in a pregnancy study. The chain has TRBV5-1 and TRBJ1-1, with D possibly being TRBD1 (6 bases). The sequencing used peripheral blood, collected in the second trimester of pregnancy. In DNA, the CDR3 is TGCGCCAGCAGCTTGACAGGGACGAACACTGAAGCTTTCTTT. It encodes CASSLTGTNTEAFF.